This TCR beta chain appears in the sequencing data of a study of blood T cell repertoires in COVID-19. TCRdb's table, derived via immunoSEQ multiplex PCR, lists solely in-frame clones and lacks some. The sample includes about 33,000 clones, 75% to 85% of them seen just once. The CDR3 length is 15 residues. The junction had 6 bases not matched to a gene; V was cut back by 3 bases and J by 8 bases. Looked up from germline, CDR1 is SNHLY and CDR2 is FYNNEI. The origin of this receptor is a man aged 55 to 69 with active COVID-19. The chain combines TRBV2 with TRBJ2-2; the match to TRBD2 covers 10 bases. The material sequenced was peripheral blood. The CDR3 DNA reads as TGTGCCAGCAGTGAGGGAGCTAGCGGGAGAGGGGAGCTGTTTTTT. Amino acid sequence: CASSEGASGRGELFF. Combining the CDR3 with reference TRBV2 and TRBJ2-2 gives the whole variable domain EPEVTQTPSHQVTQMGQEVILRCVPISNHLYFYWYRQILGQKVEFLVSFYNNEISEKSEIFDDQFSVERPDGSNFTLKIRSTKLEDSAMYFCASSEGASGRGELFFGEGSRLTVL.